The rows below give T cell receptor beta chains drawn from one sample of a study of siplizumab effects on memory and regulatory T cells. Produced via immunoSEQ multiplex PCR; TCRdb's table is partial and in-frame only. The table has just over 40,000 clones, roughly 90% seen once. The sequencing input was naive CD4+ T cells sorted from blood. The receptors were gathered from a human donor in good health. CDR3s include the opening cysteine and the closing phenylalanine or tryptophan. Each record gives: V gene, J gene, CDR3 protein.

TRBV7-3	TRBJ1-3	CASSPAPQGYGNTIYF
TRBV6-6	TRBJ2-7	CASSYLAGVLEEQYF
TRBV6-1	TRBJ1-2	CASSSRQVAVNGYTF
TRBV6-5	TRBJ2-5	CASSYVTAQETQYF
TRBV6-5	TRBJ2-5	CASSYSARGEGTQYF
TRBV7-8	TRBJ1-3	CASSPRGTQGGNTIYF
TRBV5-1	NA	CASSLEGGAAYEQYF
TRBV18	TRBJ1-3	CASSSEGPGNTIYF
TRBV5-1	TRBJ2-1	CASSFSTSGAYNEQFF
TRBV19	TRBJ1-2	CASRSEGPYGYTF
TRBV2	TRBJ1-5	CASRRLDNQPQHF
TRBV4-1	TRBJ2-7	CASSQGRGLPPYEQYF
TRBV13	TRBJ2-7	CASSRRTHSRGSYEQYF
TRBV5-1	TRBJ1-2	CASSLEGQKGAGYTF
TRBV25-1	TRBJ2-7	CASSENTGAEQYF
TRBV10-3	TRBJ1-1	CAMGSPPEAFF
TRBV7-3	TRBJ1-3	CASSQSPGNTIYF
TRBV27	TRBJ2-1	CASSWGGGSYNEQFF
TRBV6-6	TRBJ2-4	CASNRLGRNIQYF
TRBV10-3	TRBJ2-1	CAISSTSGQYNEQFF
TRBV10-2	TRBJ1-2	CASSEGNYGYTF
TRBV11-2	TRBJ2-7	CASSLEGHRYEQYF
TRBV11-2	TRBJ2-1	CASSYGASDNEQFF
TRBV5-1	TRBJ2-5	CASSYQETQYF
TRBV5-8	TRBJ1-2	CARETQGNYGYTF
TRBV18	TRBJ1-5	CASSPGTGKGQPQHF
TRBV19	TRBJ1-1	CASSPSGTGYTEAFF
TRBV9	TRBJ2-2	CASSVFTGELFF
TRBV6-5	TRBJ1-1	CASSYGGFGEAFF
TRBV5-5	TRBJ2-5	CASSLPTGRETQYF
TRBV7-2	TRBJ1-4	CASSSGQGGEKLFF
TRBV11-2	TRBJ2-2	CASSLDKTGLLNTGELFF
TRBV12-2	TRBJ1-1	CASRPRTEAFF
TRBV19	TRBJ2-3	CASSVNPLIVAGRDTQYF
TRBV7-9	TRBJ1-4	CASSSPTGTGDREKLFF
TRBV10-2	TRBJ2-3	CASSESTKRAGGRAQYF
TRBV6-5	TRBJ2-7	CASRQQATYEQYF